Many counts were recorded for the clone carrying this TCR beta chain. Its antigen is unknown. The record originates from a study of spatial heterogeneity in lung cancer. Study findings and constraints: Counts of expanded intratumoral alpha and beta TCRs tracked tumor mutation counts.

MiXCR, run by TCRdb on the 5' RACE reads, gives a single entry per CDR3 protein. The sample yields tens of thousands of distinct CDR3 sequences, 15% seen once. Sample time point: sample taken at primary tumor resection. In each case, whole RNA from tumor, nontumor lung or frozen PBMC was sequenced unsorted. The CDR3 runs to 14 residues. CDR1 and CDR2 from the germline V gene are SGHKS and YYEKEE (reference sequence). The germline V and J ends were trimmed by 0 bases and 5 bases, with 12 bases remaining between them. This receptor was taken from a female donor with early-stage non-small cell lung cancer. The sequenced sample was lung tumor tissue, obtained at surgery. The V and J genes are TRBV5-5 and TRBJ2-7; D ambiguous. The DNA for the CDR3 is TGTGCCAGCAGCTTGGGGGGTACGGTGAACGAGCAGTACTTC. Translating gives CASSLGGTVNEQYF.